A single sample gave rise to the 8 T cell receptor beta chains below, sequenced in a study of pediatric ulcerative colitis. The rectum was sampled with one to two pinch biopsies at colonoscopy. TCRdb's copy holds only in-frame clones and misses some; the assay was immunoSEQ multiplex PCR. The table has 15,000 to 20,000 clones, roughly 74% seen once. Specimen: gut tissue. These receptors originate from a girl under 18 with moderate ulcerative colitis.

The gene calls are TRBV11-3 and TRBJ2-3; weak D call: TRBD2 (5 bases). The CDR3 covers 14 residues. Germline-derived CDR1 and CDR2 are SGHNT and YENEEA. Trimming took off 1 base at V and 4 bases at J, with 9 bases between the two ends. CDR3 sequence: CASSLVAPPDTQYF. The CDR3 bases are TGTGCCAGCAGCTTAGTAGCGCCTCCAGATACGCAGTATTTT.

This clone came up a few times. The V gene is TRBV10-1, the J gene TRBJ1-6; tentative D call: TRBD1 (6 bases). The CDR3 length is 14 residues. Germline lookup yields CDR1 WNHNN and CDR2 SYGVQD (reference sequence). V was shortened by 3 bases and J by 10 bases, with 13 bases between the two germline ends. CDR3 bases: TGCGCCAGCAGTGAACTAGGGACAAACTCACCCCTCCACTTT. Its translation: CASSELGTNSPLHF.

This chain connects TRBV5-1 to TRBJ2-5, with D perhaps given as TRBD1 or TRBD2 (5 bases each). This CDR3 is built from 14 residues. V was cut by 1 base and J by 4 bases, with 11 bases left in between. Looked up from germline, CDR1 is SGHRS and CDR2 is YFSETQ. The CDR3 loop is CASSLSGTGETQYF. CDR3 DNA sequence: TGCGCCAGCAGCTTGAGCGGAACAGGAGAGACCCAGTACTTC.

The chain links TRBV11-1 to TRBJ2-7, with D perhaps being TRBD1 or TRBD2 (5 bases each). The length of the CDR3 is 13 residues. Trimming left V 5 bases short and J 0 bases short, with 8 bases between. Germline lookup yields CDR1 SGHAT and CDR2 FQDESV (reference sequence). The CDR3 sequence: CASSRGTSYEQYF. The CDR3, as DNA: TGTGCCAGCAGCCGAGGGACCTCCTACGAGCAGTACTTC.

V is TRBV9 and J is TRBJ2-1; 9 nucleotides line up with TRBD2. V lost 0 bases, J lost 5 bases, and 3 bases stayed unmatched. This CDR3 is built from 15 residues. Germline lookup yields CDR1 SGDLS and CDR2 YYNGEE. The CDR3 nucleotides are TGTGCCAGCAGCGTAGGGGCGGGAGGGCACAATGAGCAGTTCTTC. Residues: CASSVGAGGHNEQFF.

The CDR3 sequence is CASSSRTAGGGTDTQYF. CDR3 bases: TGTGCCAGCAGCTCCAGGACTGCGGGAGGGGGGACAGATACGCAGTATTTT. V is TRBV9 and J is TRBJ2-3, with TRBD2 matching 9 bases. With 4 bases clipped from V and 3 bases from J, the junction kept 12 bases outside the gene matches. The length of the CDR3 is 17 residues. CDR1 is SGDLS, CDR2 YYNGEE, per germline.

The chain uses TRBV9 and TRBJ2-5; 8 positions match TRBD1. Unmatched junction bases numbered 6, after V lost 4 bases and J lost 4 bases. Germline V gene sequence: CDR1 SGDLS, CDR2 YYNGEE. CDR3 length equals 14 residues. The CDR3 protein is CASSSGQGGETQYF. The DNA for the CDR3 is TGTGCCAGCAGCTCCGGACAGGGTGGAGAGACCCAGTACTTC.

This chain links TRBV7-9 with TRBJ1-1, with 7 positions matching TRBD1. Germline trimming cut 5 bases from V and 1 base from J; bases unmatched to any gene: 4. Germline V lookup: CDR1 SEHNR, CDR2 FQNEAQ (reference sequence). The CDR3 contains 14 residues. CDR3 amino acids: CASSQGTANTEAFF. As DNA, the CDR3 is TGTGCCAGCAGCCAAGGGACAGCGAACACTGAAGCTTTCTTT.